This entry concerns a single TCR beta chain. The antigen remains unidentified. This CDR3 contains 13 residues. Germline V gene data show CDR1 as MDHEN and CDR2 as SYDVKM. J gave up 6 bases and V 7 bases, and 6 bases lay outside the gene matches. This sample was included in a study of OX40 agonist ivuxolimab in advanced cancers. Study observations and caveats: CD4+ and CD8+ T cells in blood underwent clonal expansion by week 6 at 0.1 to 3.0 mg/kg. People who partly responded at 0.1-3.0 mg/kg had some of the least clonal expansion seen.

Method: immunoSEQ multiplex PCR; TCRdb's copy keeps in-frame clones and lacks some. This sample yields 50,000 to 70,000 clones, of which 91% are seen a single time; approximately 0.44% belongs to the top ten. The receptor was derived from an adult with an advanced solid tumor such as melanoma, head and neck, liver or kidney cancer. The rearrangement joins TRBV28 to TRBJ1-2; TRBD1 agrees at 9 bases. Material: CD4+ or CD8+ T cells sorted from blood, obtained in a trial of the OX40 agonist ivuxolimab. CDR3 sequence (DNA): TGTGCCAGCACCAGGACAGGGGTTAATGGCTACACCTTC. Translation: CASTRTGVNGYTF.